The entry below describes one T cell receptor beta chain. Its antigen specificity is not known. The sample holds no much larger clone one base away, and base qualities are not on file. Based on the germline V gene, the CDR1 and CDR2 sequences are MGHDK and SYGVNS. Including the terminal cysteine and phenylalanine, the CDR3 comprises 13 residues. The DNA shown is the 39-base CDR3, in frame from base 1. The V end loses 3 bases and the J end loses 3 bases, and a stretch of 9 bases separates them. This entry comes from a study of CD8+ T cells in alopecia areata (dated by TCRdb to 2016 to 2018). Turning to the overall study: The treated patients took part in an open-label pilot trial in which moderate-to-severe alopecia areata was treated with oral tofacitinib at 5 to 10 mg twice daily. Patients stayed on tofacitinib for 6 to 18 months and then had 6 months of follow-up off drug so that delayed response and recurrence could be assessed. For the treated patients, the SALT score, which quantifies what percentage of scalp surface area is affected, served as the measure of disease severity. The study used high-throughput TCRbeta sequencing to examine T cell clonal expansion in alopecia areata, in both the C3H/HeJ mouse model and human patients. On the human side, TCRbeta sequencing was run on scalp tissue and on sorted CD4+ and CD8+ peripheral blood T cells from healthy controls and from alopecia areata patients with either patchy or totalis/universalis disease. Patients on tofacitinib were biopsied at baseline and after 4 and 24 weeks of treatment, and several of the patients also had a later scalp biopsy. Scalp clonality was compared across normal scalp (n=4), patchy alopecia areata scalp (n=8), and alopecia totalis/universalis scalp (n=8). RNA came from the PAXgene miRNA kit for fixed scalp, the miRNeasy kit for PBMCs, and the RNeasy kit for mouse skin. Amplification of TCRbeta CDR3 regions was done by immunoSEQ multiplex PCR using 35 Vbeta forward primers and 13 Jbeta reverse primers.

The time point label on this specimen signifies: four to five weeks on oral tofacitinib. The treatment or condition label on this specimen signifies: oral pan-JAK inhibitor, 5-10 mg twice daily. Peripheral blood and lesional scalp punch biopsies were obtained from patients with alopecia areata. PBMCs were isolated by density centrifugation and stained for CD3, CD4 and CD8, after which CD4+ and CD8+ T cells were sorted on a FACSAria. The method behind the library was the immunoSEQ multiplex PCR assay. To provide template for TCR sequencing, every sample had RNA extracted and reverse transcribed into cDNA. First-strand cDNA was synthesized with SuperScript III using a 2:1 mix of oligo-dT and random hexamers. A synthetic immune receptor repertoire was used to measure amplification bias, and any remaining bias was corrected computationally. The study's processing was this. After raw reads were preprocessed to remove errors, the CDR3 was defined following IMGT conventions as running from the conserved cysteine to phenylalanine. To get clonality, Shannon entropy was normalized by log2 of the number of productive unique TCRs and the result was subtracted from 1. Whether each scalp clone was CD4 or CD8 was inferred by checking scalp TCRbeta sequences against the CD4 and CD8 repertoires from sorted blood. As stored in TCRdb, this immuneACCESS dataset retains in-frame rearrangements with V and J assigned. A fraction of the clones does not appear; measured against another copy, unresolved V genes explain less than half of the discrepancy, and the remainder lacks a known reason. The V and J calls and clone size were taken over from that table, and D and trimming were inferred from the DNA. The sample contains around 140,000 clones, around 87% of them found a single time. Roughly 13% of the sample is in the top ten clones.

What the study reported, not specific to this receptor: Unlike mouse skin, which is dominated by gammadelta T cells, normal human skin has resident alphabeta T cells that are also sequenced, and this complicates analysis of the scalp TCR repertoire. Scalp clonality and the number of expanded CD8+ clones among the top 100 scalp clones were significantly decreased by tofacitinib. During tofacitinib treatment, many expanded lesional clones remained in scalp and blood, and this persistence may partly explain relapse after treatment is stopped. Shared TCR sequences between patients were less evident than in mice, which may be partly attributable to HLA diversity in the patient population. Compared with normal scalp, lesional scalp, particularly in alopecia totalis/universalis, had higher clonality and more expanded CD8+ clones, which suggests antigenic drive. Because the treated cohort was small and included a single nonresponder, larger studies are needed to assess links between baseline CD8+ expansion and response.

The TCR comes from a human donor with alopecia areata. Sample: CD8+ T cells sorted from blood, taken at week 4, from a patient treated with tofacitinib. This chain is built from TRBV25-1 and TRBJ2-7; the D gene lacks a confident call. Here is the DNA: TGTGCCAGCAGTGAGAACTCTGACTACGAGCAGTACTTC. Its protein product is CASSENSDYEQYF.